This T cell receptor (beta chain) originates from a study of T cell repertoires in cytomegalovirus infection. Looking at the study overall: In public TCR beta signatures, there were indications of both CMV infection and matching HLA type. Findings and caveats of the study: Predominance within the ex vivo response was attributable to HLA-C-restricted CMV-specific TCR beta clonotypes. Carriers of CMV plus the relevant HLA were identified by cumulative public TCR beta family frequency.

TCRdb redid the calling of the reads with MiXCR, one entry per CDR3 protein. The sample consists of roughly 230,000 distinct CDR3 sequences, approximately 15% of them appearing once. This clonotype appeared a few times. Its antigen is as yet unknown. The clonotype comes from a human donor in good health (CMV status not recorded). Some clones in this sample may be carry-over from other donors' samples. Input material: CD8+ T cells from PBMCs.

CDR3 in amino acids: CSARDPQGVNYGYTF. In DNA, the CDR3 is TGCAGTGCTAGAGATCCGCAGGGGGTAAACTATGGCTACACCTTC. The chain links TRBV20-1 to TRBJ1-2; 7 nucleotides agree with TRBD1. V was clipped by 0 bases and J by 2 bases; unmatched bases: 6. The CDR3 spans 15 residues. Germline assignment: CDR1 DFQATT and CDR2 SNEGSKA (reference sequence).